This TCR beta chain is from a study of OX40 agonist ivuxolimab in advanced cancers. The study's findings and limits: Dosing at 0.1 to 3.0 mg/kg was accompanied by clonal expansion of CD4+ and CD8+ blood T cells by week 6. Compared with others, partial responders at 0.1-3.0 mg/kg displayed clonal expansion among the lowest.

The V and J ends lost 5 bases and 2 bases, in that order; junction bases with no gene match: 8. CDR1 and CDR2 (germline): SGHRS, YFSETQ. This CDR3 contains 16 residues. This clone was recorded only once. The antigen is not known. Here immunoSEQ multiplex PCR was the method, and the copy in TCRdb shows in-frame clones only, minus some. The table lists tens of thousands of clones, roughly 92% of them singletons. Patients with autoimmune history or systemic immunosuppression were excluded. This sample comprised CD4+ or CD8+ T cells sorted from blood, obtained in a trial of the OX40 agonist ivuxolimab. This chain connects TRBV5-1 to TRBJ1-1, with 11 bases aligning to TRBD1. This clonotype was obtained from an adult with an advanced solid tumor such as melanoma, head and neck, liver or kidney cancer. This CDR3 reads CASRPTGTGGNTEAFF. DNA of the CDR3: TGCGCCAGCAGACCAACCGGGACAGGGGGTAACACTGAAGCTTTCTTT.